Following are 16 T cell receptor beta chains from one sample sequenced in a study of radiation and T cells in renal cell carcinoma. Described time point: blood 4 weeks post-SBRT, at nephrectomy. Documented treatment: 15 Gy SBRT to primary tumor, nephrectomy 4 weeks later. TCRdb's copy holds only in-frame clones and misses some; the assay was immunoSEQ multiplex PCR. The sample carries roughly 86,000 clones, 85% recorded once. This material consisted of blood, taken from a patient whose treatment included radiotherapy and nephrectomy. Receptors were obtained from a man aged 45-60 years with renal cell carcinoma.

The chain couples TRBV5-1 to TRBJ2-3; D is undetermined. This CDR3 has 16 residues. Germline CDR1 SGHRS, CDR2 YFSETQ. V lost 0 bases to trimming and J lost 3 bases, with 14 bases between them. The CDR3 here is CASSLASDGFTDTQYF. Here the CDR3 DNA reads TGCGCCAGCAGCTTGGCCTCCGACGGCTTTACAGATACGCAGTATTTT. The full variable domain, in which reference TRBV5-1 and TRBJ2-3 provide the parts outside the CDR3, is KAGVTQTPRYLIKTRGQQVTLSCSPISGHRSVSWYQQTPGQGLQFLFEYFSETQRNKGNFPGRFSGRQFSNSRSEMNVSTLELGDSALYLCASSLASDGFTDTQYFGPGTRLTVL.

CDR3 DNA sequence: TGTGCCAGCAGGACGGACGGACTTTACGAGCAGTACTTC. Amino acid sequence: CASRTDGLYEQYF. This chain uses TRBV6-1 with TRBJ2-7; possibly TRBD2 for D (5 bases). The CDR3 runs to 13 residues. Germline V gene lookup returns CDR1 MNHNS and CDR2 SASEGT. The V end was cut by 6 bases, the J end by 4 bases, with 13 bases between.

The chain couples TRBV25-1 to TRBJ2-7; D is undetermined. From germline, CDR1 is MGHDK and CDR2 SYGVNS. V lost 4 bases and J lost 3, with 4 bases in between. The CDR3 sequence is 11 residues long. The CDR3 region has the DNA TGTGCCAGCAGTGGGAACTACGAGCAGTACTTC. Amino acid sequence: CASSGNYEQYF.

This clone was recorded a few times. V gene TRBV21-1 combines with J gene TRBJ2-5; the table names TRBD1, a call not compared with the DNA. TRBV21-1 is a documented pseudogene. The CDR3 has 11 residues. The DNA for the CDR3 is TGTGCCAGCATCAACAGGGAGACCCAGTACTTC. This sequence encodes CASINRETQYF.

The CDR3: CASSYGGVNTEAFF. The CDR3 nucleotides read TGTGCCAGCAGCTATGGGGGTGTGAACACTGAAGCTTTCTTT. V is TRBV7-6 and J is TRBJ1-1; tentative D call: TRBD1 (5 bases). There are 14 residues in the CDR3. Trimming left V 4 bases short and J 0 bases short, with 9 bases between. Germline-derived CDR1 and CDR2 are SGHVS and FNYEAQ. Full variable domain (missing parts from reference TRBV7-6 and TRBJ1-1): GAGVSQSPRYKVTKRGQDVALRCDPISGHVSLYWYRQALGQGPEFLTYFNYEAQQDKSGLPNDRFSAERPEGSISTLTIQRTEQRDSAMYRCASSYGGVNTEAFFGQGTRLTVV.

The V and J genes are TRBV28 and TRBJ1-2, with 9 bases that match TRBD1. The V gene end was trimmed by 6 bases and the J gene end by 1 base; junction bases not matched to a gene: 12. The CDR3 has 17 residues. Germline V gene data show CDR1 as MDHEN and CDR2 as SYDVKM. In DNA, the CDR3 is TGTGCCAGCAGGCCCCTGGACAGGGGCTTCGTTAACTATGGCTACACCTTC. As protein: CASRPLDRGFVNYGYTF.

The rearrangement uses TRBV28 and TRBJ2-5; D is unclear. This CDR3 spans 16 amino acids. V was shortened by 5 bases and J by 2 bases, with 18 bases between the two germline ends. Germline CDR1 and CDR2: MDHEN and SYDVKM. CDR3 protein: CASSTVGLTVQETQYF. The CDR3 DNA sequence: TGTGCCAGCAGTACCGTTGGGTTGACGGTTCAAGAGACCCAGTACTTC.

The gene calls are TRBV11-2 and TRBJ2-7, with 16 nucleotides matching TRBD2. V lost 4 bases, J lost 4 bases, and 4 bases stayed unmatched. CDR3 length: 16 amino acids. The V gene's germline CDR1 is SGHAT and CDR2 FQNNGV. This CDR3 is CASSSGTSGGVYEQYF. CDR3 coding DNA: TGTGCCAGCAGCTCCGGGACTAGCGGGGGGGTTTACGAGCAGTACTTC. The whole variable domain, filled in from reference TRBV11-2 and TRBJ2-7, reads EAGVAQSPRYKIIEKRQSVAFWCNPISGHATLYWYQQILGQGPKLLIQFQNNGVVDDSQLPKDRFSAERLKGVDSTLKIQPAKLEDSAVYLCASSSGTSGGVYEQYFGPGTRLTVT.

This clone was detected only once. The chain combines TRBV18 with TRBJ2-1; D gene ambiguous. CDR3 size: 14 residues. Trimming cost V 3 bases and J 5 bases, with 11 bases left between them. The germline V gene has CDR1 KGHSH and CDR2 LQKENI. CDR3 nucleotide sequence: TGTGCCAGCTCACCCCAAAACGACAACAATGAGCAGTTCTTC. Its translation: CASSPQNDNNEQFF.

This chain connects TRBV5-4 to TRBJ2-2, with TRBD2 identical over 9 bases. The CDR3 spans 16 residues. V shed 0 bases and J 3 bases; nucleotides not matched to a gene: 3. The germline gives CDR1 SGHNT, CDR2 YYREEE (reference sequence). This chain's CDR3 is CASSLAQRGDTGELFF. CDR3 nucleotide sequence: TGTGCCAGCAGCTTGGCTCAGCGGGGGGACACCGGGGAGCTGTTTTTT.

CDR3 nucleotide sequence: TGTGCCAGCAGCTTGGGACTCAGCCTCTACAATGAGCAGTTCTTC. Its protein is CASSLGLSLYNEQFF. This chain joins TRBV5-4 and TRBJ2-1; D is unresolved. CDR3 size: 15 residues. Trimming shortened V by 0 bases and J by 3 bases, and 10 bases separated the two germline ends. Looked up from germline, CDR1 is SGHNT and CDR2 is YYREEE (reference sequence).

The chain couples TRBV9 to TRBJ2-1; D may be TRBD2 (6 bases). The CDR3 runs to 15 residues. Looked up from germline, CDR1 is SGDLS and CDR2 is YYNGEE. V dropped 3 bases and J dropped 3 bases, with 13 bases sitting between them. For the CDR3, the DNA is TGTGCCAGCAGCGCAACCGGGGGTGGCTACAATGAGCAGTTCTTC. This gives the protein CASSATGGGYNEQFF.

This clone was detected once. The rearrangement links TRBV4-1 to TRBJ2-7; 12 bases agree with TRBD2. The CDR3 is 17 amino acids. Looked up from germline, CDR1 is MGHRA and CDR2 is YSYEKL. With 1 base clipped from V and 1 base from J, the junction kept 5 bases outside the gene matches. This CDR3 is CASSQGGLAGFSYEQYF. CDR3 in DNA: TGCGCCAGCAGCCAAGGGGGACTAGCGGGCTTTTCCTACGAGCAGTACTTC.

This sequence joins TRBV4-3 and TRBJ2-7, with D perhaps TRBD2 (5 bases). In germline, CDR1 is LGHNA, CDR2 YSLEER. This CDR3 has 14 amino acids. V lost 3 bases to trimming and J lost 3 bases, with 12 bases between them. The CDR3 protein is CASSHTGNYYEQYF. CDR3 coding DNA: TGCGCCAGCAGCCATACCGGGAACTACTACGAGCAGTACTTC.

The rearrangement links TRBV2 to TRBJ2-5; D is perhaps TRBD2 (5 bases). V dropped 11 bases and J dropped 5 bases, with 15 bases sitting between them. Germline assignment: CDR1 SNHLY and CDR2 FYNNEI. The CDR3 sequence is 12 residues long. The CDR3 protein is CAAAPGGETQYF. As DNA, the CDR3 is TGTGCCGCCGCCCCTGGCGGGGAGACCCAGTACTTC.

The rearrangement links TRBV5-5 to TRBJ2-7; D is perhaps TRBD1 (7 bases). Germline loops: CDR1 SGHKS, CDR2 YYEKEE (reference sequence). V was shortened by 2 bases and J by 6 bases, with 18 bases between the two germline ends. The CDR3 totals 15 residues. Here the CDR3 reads CASSFGGGGHGEQYF. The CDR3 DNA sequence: TGTGCCAGCAGCTTTGGAGGGGGCGGACACGGCGAGCAGTACTTC.